This paragraph reports one T cell receptor beta chain. Its antigen is as yet unknown. These data originate in a study of identical twins. Study-level results: Beta clonotypes that were abundant in cord blood contained fewer insertions, a pattern absent from memory repertoires.

In every case, the donor was a healthy Caucasian. Addition of a universal primer site occurred through template switching, and cDNA carried unique molecular identifiers. TCRdb itself ran the 5' RACE reads through MiXCR, one entry per CDR3 protein. The repertoire holds fewer than 250,000 distinct CDR3 sequences, with roughly 10% as singletons. The TCR originated in a woman aged 18-29 years in good health. The sequenced sample consisted of memory (CD45RO+) T cells sorted from blood.

CDR3: CSVDAGGTDTQYF. Here the CDR3 DNA reads TGCAGCGTTGACGCGGGAGGCACAGATACGCAGTATTTT. The chain has TRBV29-1 and TRBJ2-3; 7 bases align to TRBD2. CDR1 is SQVTM, CDR2 ANQGSEA, per germline. J lost 1 base, V lost 3 bases, and 1 base had no gene match. This CDR3 comprises 13 residues.